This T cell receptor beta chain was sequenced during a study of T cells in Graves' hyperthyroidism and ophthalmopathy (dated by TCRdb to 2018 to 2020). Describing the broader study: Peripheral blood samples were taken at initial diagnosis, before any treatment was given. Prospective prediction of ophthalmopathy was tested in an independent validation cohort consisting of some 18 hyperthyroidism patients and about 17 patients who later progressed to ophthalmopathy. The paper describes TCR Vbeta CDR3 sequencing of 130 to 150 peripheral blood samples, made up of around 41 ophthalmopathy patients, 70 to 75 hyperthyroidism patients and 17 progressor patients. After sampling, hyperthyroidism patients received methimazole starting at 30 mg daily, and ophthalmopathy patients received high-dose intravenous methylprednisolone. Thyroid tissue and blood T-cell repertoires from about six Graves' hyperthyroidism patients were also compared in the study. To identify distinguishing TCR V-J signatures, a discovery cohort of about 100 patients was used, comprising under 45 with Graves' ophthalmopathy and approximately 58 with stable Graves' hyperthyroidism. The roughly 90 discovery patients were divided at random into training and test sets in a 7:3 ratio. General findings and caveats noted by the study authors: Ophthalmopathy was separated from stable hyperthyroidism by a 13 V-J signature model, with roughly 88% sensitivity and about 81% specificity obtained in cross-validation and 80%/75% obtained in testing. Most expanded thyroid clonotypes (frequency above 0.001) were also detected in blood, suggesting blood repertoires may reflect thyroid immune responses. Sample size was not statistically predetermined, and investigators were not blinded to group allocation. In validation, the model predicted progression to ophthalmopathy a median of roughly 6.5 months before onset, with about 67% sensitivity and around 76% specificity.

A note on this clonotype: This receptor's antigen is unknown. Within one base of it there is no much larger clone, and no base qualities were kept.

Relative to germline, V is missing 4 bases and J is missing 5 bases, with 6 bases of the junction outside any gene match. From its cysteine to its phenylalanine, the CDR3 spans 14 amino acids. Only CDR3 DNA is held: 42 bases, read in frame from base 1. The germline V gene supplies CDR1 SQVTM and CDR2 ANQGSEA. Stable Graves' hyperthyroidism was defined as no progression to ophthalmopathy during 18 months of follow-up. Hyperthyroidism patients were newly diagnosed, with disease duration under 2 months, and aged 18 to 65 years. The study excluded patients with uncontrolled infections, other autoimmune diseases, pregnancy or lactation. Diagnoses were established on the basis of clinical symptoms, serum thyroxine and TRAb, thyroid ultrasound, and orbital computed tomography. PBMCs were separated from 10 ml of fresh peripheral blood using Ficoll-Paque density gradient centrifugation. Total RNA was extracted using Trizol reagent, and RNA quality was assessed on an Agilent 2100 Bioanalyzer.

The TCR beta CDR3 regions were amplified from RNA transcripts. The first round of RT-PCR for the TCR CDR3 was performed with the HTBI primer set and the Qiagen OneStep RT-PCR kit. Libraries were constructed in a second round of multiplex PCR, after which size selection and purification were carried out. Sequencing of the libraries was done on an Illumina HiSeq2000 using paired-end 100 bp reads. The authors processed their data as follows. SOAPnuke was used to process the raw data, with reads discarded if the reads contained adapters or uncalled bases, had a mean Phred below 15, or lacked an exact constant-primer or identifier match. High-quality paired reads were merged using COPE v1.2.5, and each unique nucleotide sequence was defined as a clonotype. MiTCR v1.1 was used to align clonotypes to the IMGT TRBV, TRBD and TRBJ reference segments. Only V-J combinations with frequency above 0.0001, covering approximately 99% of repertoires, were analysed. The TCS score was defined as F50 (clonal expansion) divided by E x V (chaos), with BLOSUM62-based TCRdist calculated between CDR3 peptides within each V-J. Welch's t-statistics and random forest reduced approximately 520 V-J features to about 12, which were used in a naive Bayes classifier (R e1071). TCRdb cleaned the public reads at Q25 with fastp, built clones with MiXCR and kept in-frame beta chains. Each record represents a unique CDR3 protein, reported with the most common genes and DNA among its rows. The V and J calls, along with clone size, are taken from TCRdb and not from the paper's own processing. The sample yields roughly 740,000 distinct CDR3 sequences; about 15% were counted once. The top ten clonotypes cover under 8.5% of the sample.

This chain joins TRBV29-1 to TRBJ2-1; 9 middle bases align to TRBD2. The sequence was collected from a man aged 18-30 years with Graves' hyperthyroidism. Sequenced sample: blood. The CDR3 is CSVVEREVNNEQFF. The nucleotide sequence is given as TGCAGCGTTGTCGAGCGGGAGGTTAACAATGAGCAGTTCTTC.